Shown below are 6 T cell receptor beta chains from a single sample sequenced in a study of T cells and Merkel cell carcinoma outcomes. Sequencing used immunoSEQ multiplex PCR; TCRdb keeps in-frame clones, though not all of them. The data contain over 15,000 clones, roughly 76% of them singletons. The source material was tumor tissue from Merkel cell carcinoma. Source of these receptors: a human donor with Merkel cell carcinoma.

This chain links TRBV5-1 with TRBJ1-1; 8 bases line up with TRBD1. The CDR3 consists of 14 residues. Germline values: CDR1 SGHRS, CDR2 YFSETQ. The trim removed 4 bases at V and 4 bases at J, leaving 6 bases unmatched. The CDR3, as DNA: TGCGCCAGCAGCCCAACAGGGGGTTTCACTGAAGCTTTCTTT. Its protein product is CASSPTGGFTEAFF. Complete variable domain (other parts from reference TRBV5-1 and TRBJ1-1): KAGVTQTPRYLIKTRGQQVTLSCSPISGHRSVSWYQQTPGQGLQFLFEYFSETQRNKGNFPGRFSGRQFSNSRSEMNVSTLELGDSALYLCASSPTGGFTEAFFGQGTRLTVV.

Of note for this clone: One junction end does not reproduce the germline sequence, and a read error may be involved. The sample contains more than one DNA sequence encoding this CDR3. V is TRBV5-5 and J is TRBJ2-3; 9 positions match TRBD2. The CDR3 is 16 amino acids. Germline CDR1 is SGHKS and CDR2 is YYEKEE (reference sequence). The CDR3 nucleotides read TGTGCCAGTAGCTTAATAGCGGGAGCCTACACAGATACGCAGTATTTT. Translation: CASSLIAGAYTDTQYF.

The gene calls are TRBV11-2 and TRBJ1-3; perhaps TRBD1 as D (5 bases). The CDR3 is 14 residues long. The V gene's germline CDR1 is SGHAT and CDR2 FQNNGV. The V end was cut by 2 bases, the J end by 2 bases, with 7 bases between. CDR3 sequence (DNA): TGTGCCAGCAGCTTAATGGGGGCTGGAAACACCATATATTTT. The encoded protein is CASSLMGAGNTIYF. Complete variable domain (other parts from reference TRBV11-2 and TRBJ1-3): EAGVAQSPRYKIIEKRQSVAFWCNPISGHATLYWYQQILGQGPKLLIQFQNNGVVDDSQLPKDRFSAERLKGVDSTLKIQPAKLEDSAVYLCASSLMGAGNTIYFGEGSWLTVV.

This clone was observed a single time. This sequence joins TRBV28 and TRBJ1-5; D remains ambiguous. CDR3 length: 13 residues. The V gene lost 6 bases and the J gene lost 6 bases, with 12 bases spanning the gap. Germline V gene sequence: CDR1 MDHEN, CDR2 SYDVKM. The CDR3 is CASSLSRGQPQHF. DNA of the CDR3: TGTGCCAGCAGCCTCAGCCGAGGTCAGCCCCAGCATTTT.

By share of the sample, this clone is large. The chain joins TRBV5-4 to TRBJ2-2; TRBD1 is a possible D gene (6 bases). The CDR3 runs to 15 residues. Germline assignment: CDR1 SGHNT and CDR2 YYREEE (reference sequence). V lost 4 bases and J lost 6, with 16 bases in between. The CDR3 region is CASSRRGWTAGELFF. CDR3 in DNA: TGTGCCAGCAGCCGCAGGGGTTGGACTGCCGGGGAGCTGTTTTTT. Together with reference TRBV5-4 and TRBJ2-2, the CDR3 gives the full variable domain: ETGVTQSPTHLIKTRGQQVTLRCSSQSGHNTVSWYQQALGQGPQFIFQYYREEENGRGNFPPRFSGLQFPNYSSELNVNALELDDSALYLCASSRRGWTAGELFFGEGSRLTVL.

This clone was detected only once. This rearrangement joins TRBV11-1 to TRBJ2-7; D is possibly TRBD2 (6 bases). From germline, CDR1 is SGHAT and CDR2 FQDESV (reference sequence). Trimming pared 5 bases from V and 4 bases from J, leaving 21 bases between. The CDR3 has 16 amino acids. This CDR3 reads CASSDKAGLLSYEQYF. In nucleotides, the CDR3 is TGTGCCAGCAGCGACAAGGCGGGACTGTTATCATACGAGCAGTACTTC.